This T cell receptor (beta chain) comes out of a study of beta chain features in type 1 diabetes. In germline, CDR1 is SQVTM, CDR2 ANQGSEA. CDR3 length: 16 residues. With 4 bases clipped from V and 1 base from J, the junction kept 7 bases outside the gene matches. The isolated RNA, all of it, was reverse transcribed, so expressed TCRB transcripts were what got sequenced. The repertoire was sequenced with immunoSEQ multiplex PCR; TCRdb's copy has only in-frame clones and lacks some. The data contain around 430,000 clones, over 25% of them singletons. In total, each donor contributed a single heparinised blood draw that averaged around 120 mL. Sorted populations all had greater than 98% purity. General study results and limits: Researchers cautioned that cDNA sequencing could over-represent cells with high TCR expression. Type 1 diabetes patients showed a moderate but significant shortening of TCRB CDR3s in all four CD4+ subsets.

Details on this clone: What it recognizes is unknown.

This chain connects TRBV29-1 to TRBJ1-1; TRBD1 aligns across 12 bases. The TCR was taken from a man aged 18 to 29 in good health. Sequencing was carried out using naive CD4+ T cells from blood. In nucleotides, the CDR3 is TGCAGCGTTGGAGGGACAGGGGGCCCCCCGAACACTGAAGCTTTCTTT. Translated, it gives CSVGGTGGPPNTEAFF.